The 23 T cell receptor beta chains below come from one sample, sequenced in a study of radiotherapy plus CTLA-4 blockade in lung cancer. Method: immunoSEQ multiplex PCR; TCRdb's copy keeps in-frame clones and lacks some. The profile shows about 98,000 clones, approximately 78% of them singletons. Sequenced here: peripheral blood, sampled from a patient treated with radiotherapy plus ipilimumab. The receptor source for this set is a human donor with non-small cell lung cancer who had a partial response to radiotherapy plus ipilimumab.

The chain combines TRBV6-6 with TRBJ2-3, with D possibly being TRBD2 (6 bases). The CDR3 has 14 residues. V lost 7 bases, J lost 1 base, and 12 bases lay in between. The V gene's germline CDR1 is MNHNY and CDR2 SVGAGI (reference sequence). The CDR3 nucleotides read TGTGCCAGCATCGCAGCGGGTGGCACAGATACGCAGTATTTT. This translates into CASIAAGGTDTQYF.

J is TRBJ1-1 and V is TRBV10-2; D gene uncertain. The V gene lost 2 bases and the J gene lost 2 bases, with 6 bases spanning the gap. The germline V gene has CDR1 WSHSY and CDR2 SAAADI. There are 13 residues in the CDR3. The CDR3 sequence is CASSEEDNTEAFF. CDR3 DNA: TGCGCCAGCAGTGAGGAGGATAACACTGAAGCTTTCTTT.

The chain recombines TRBV19 with TRBJ2-7; D ambiguous. The ends were cut back, 4 bases at V and 6 bases at J, with 10 bases in the middle. Germline CDR1 reads LNHDA; CDR2 reads SQIVND (reference sequence). This CDR3 spans 12 amino acids. The CDR3 region is CASSRAVGEQYF. The CDR3 DNA reads as TGTGCCAGTAGTAGGGCCGTGGGCGAGCAGTACTTC.

The rearrangement links TRBV4-2 to TRBJ2-3; TRBD2 matches 16 bases. Trimming took 0 bases from V and 3 from J; bases not matched to a gene: 9. The germline gives CDR1 LGHNA, CDR2 YNFKEQ. The CDR3 has 20 residues. DNA for the CDR3: TGTGCCAGCAGCCAAGAGGTCCTGGGACTAGCGGGAGGGGGGACAGATACGCAGTATTTT. It yields the protein CASSQEVLGLAGGGTDTQYF.

The chain recombines TRBV5-1 with TRBJ2-2, with TRBD2 as a possible D gene (6 bases). Trimming cost V 3 bases and J 7 bases, with 19 bases left between them. The CDR3 has 16 amino acids. The germline V gene encodes CDR1 SGHRS and CDR2 YFSETQ. CDR3 sequence: CASSWEFPVRGGELFF. The CDR3 DNA sequence: TGCGCCAGCAGCTGGGAGTTCCCAGTGCGGGGCGGGGAGCTGTTTTTT. The whole variable domain, filled in from reference TRBV5-1 and TRBJ2-2, reads KAGVTQTPRYLIKTRGQQVTLSCSPISGHRSVSWYQQTPGQGLQFLFEYFSETQRNKGNFPGRFSGRQFSNSRSEMNVSTLELGDSALYLCASSWEFPVRGGELFFGEGSRLTVL.

The sample holds one count of this clone. A read error may account for a junction end that differs from germline. The chain is built from TRBV5-4 and TRBJ2-1; maybe TRBD1 (5 bases). CDR3 length equals 14 residues. Germline CDR1 and CDR2: SGHNT and YYREEE (reference sequence). CDR3 DNA: TGTGCCAGCAGCTTGGCCCCAGGGTACAGTGAGCAGTTCTTC. Its protein product is CASSLAPGYSEQFF.

This clone has more than one count but fewer than ten. Here the CDR3 DNA reads TGTGCCAGCAGCTTTGGAGGGCTTAGTCAGCCCCAGCATTTT. Translating gives CASSFGGLSQPQHF. V and J are TRBV5-6 and TRBJ1-5; D gene unclear. Germline CDR1 is SGHDT and CDR2 is YYEEEE. Trimming cost V 2 bases and J 6 bases, with 12 bases left between them. The CDR3 has 14 residues.

The chain combines TRBV5-5 with TRBJ1-2; 8 bases are a match to TRBD1. The CDR3 loop spans 15 amino acids. Trimming removed 1 base from V and 0 bases from J; junction bases left unmatched: 2. Germline V gives CDR1 SGHKS, CDR2 YYEKEE (reference sequence). CDR3 bases: TGTGCCAGCAGCTTGCGGGACAGGACTAACTATGGCTACACCTTC. It codes for CASSLRDRTNYGYTF.

V usage is TRBV30 and J usage is TRBJ2-7; 13 bases fit TRBD2. The CDR3 length is 17 residues. The germline gives CDR1 GTSNPN, CDR2 SVGIG (reference sequence). The trim removed 4 bases at V and 2 bases at J, leaving 11 bases unmatched. CDR3 residues: CAWKPPGLAGRTYEQYF. The CDR3 DNA reads as TGTGCCTGGAAACCACCGGGACTAGCGGGAAGAACCTACGAGCAGTACTTC.

This chain uses TRBV10-1 with TRBJ2-7; 7 positions agree with TRBD1. V was pared by 4 bases and J by 6 bases, with 0 bases of the junction left unmatched. Per the germline V gene, CDR1 is WNHNN and CDR2 is SYGVQD (reference sequence). The CDR3 loop spans 11 amino acids. This chain's CDR3 is CASSAGGEQYF. Here the CDR3 DNA reads TGCGCCAGCAGTGCAGGGGGCGAGCAGTACTTC.

As concerns this clone: A read error may produce the germline difference seen at one junction end. The chain employs TRBV6-6 and TRBJ1-2; TRBD1 agrees at 7 bases. Germline CDR1 and CDR2: MNHNY and SVGAGI (reference sequence). The CDR3 has 15 residues. The CDR3 loop is CASSDSLGGADGYTF. Here the CDR3 DNA reads TGTGCCAGCAGTGACTCGTTAGGGGGCGCGGATGGCTACACCTTC.

This clone appeared a few times. The gene calls are TRBV6-4 and TRBJ2-3; tentatively, D is TRBD1 (5 bases). V shed 3 bases and J shed 2 bases, with 15 bases lying between them. Germline V gives CDR1 MRHNA, CDR2 SNTAGT. The CDR3 contains 16 residues. In nucleotides, the CDR3 is TGTGCCAGCAGTGAATTGGCCCAGGGCCTCACAGATACGCAGTATTTT. It encodes CASSELAQGLTDTQYF.

J is TRBJ1-3 and V is TRBV19, with D possibly matching TRBD1 (5 bases). The germline V gene encodes CDR1 LNHDA and CDR2 SQIVND (reference sequence). Deletions cut 4 bases from V and 0 bases from J, with 10 bases between. The CDR3 runs 15 residues. The CDR3 sequence: CASSTRDSSGNTIYF. The CDR3 coding sequence is TGTGCCAGTAGTACACGCGACAGCTCTGGAAACACCATATATTTT.

This sequence joins TRBV5-6 and TRBJ2-1, with 9 bases lining up with TRBD1. J gave up 2 bases and V 2 bases, and 5 bases lay outside the gene matches. The germline gives CDR1 SGHDT, CDR2 YYEEEE. This CDR3 region has 16 residues. The CDR3 protein is CASSFEGQGTYNEQFF. The CDR3 DNA reads as TGTGCCAGCAGCTTTGAAGGACAGGGGACCTACAATGAGCAGTTCTTC.

The chain is built from TRBV5-1 and TRBJ2-1; TRBD2 aligns across 8 bases. The CDR3 is 16 residues long. Trimming took 6 bases from V and 10 from J; bases not matched to a gene: 18. Germline V gene data show CDR1 as SGHRS and CDR2 as YFSETQ. The CDR3 DNA reads as TGCGCCAGCACCCAATTGTCTGCTAGCGGGCCTATCGAGCAGTTCTTC. Amino acids: CASTQLSASGPIEQFF.

The rearrangement links TRBV5-1 to TRBJ1-1; D gene uncertain. This CDR3 is 15 amino acids long. V was trimmed by 0 bases and J by 1 base, leaving 10 bases between them. Germline CDR1 SGHRS, CDR2 YFSETQ. The CDR3 sequence: CASSLVPGSNTEAFF. The CDR3 DNA follows: TGCGCCAGCAGCTTGGTTCCAGGATCGAACACTGAAGCTTTCTTT.

This chain joins TRBV5-5 and TRBJ2-5; D possibly corresponds to TRBD2 (7 bases). V was pared by 0 bases and J by 5 bases, with 17 bases between. The CDR3 contains 16 residues. Germline V gene data show CDR1 as SGHKS and CDR2 as YYEKEE (reference sequence). CDR3 DNA sequence: TGTGCCAGCAGCTTGGGGGGGGGCAATTTATGGGAGACCCAGTACTTC. This sequence encodes CASSLGGGNLWETQYF.

CDR3 residues: CASTILASDYEQYF. The CDR3 nucleotides are TGTGCCAGCACCATTTTGGCTAGCGACTACGAGCAGTACTTC. This chain uses TRBV7-2 with TRBJ2-7; a possible D gene is TRBD2 (6 bases). This CDR3 is built from 14 residues. V was pared by 7 bases and J by 3 bases, with 16 bases between. Looked up from germline, CDR1 is SGHTA and CDR2 is FQGNSA.

The rearrangement links TRBV28 to TRBJ1-5; possibly TRBD1 for D (5 bases). The CDR3 totals 16 residues. CDR1 and CDR2 from the germline V gene are MDHEN and SYDVKM. V gave up 5 bases and J gave up 6 bases, with 20 bases separating them. CDR3 sequence: CASSPSKRGEGQPQHF. DNA of the CDR3: TGTGCCAGCAGTCCCTCCAAACGGGGGGAGGGTCAGCCCCAGCATTTT.

The chain joins TRBV5-4 to TRBJ1-1; D gene ambiguous. V was trimmed by 5 bases and J by 1 base, leaving 9 bases between them. Per the germline V gene, CDR1 is SGHNT and CDR2 is YYREEE (reference sequence). The CDR3 spans 13 residues. The CDR3 nucleotides read TGTGCCAGCAGGGGCATCTCGAACACTGAAGCTTTCTTT. It encodes CASRGISNTEAFF. The whole variable domain, filled in from reference TRBV5-4 and TRBJ1-1, reads ETGVTQSPTHLIKTRGQQVTLRCSSQSGHNTVSWYQQALGQGPQFIFQYYREEENGRGNFPPRFSGLQFPNYSSELNVNALELDDSALYLCASRGISNTEAFFGQGTRLTVV.

The chain joins TRBV10-3 to TRBJ2-7; 8 bases are a match to TRBD1. The junction had 4 bases not matched to a gene; V was cut back by 6 bases and J by 0 bases. CDR1 and CDR2 (germline): ENHRY, SYGVKD. The CDR3 extends over 14 amino acids. The chain's CDR3 is CAISGTGLSYEQYF. The CDR3 nucleotides read TGTGCCATCAGCGGGACAGGACTCTCCTACGAGCAGTACTTC.

The chain combines TRBV29-1 with TRBJ2-3; TRBD1 agrees at 10 bases. The V gene end was trimmed by 6 bases and the J gene end by 4 bases; junction bases not matched to a gene: 4. The CDR3 runs 13 residues. The germline CDR1 and CDR2 sequences are SQVTM and ANQGSEA. This CDR3 is CSVGGQGSDTQYF. The CDR3 bases are TGCAGCGTGGGGGGACAGGGGTCAGATACGCAGTATTTT.

The chain is built from TRBV6-1 and TRBJ2-1, with 9 bases matching TRBD2. CDR3 size: 14 residues. CDR1 MNHNS and CDR2 SASEGT come from the germline V gene. The V gene end was trimmed by 10 bases and the J gene end by 9 bases; junction bases not matched to a gene: 13. The CDR3 loop reads CAIKPGTSQPEQFF. The CDR3 nucleotides are TGTGCCATAAAACCCGGGACTAGCCAACCTGAGCAGTTCTTC.